This is a list of T cell receptor beta chains from one sample in a study of blood T cell repertoires in COVID-19. The repertoire was sequenced with immunoSEQ multiplex PCR; TCRdb's copy has only in-frame clones and lacks some. This sample has roughly 500,000 clones, with about 88% found just once. Sequencing was performed on PBMCs or T cells enriched from blood (not recorded which). The origin of the receptors is an older woman who had recovered from COVID-19. The CDR3 runs from the conserved cysteine through the conserved F or W. D genes are given only for firm matches. Where a row states a size, it is once, few, many or the class of an expanded clone; other rows omit it.

J gene,clone size,D gene,V gene,CDR3 protein,CDR3 DNA
TRBJ2-5,.,TRBD2,TRBV11-2,CASSSPSGGETQYF,TGTGCCAGCAGCTCGCCGAGCGGGGGAGAGACCCAGTACTTC
TRBJ1-5,.,TRBD1,TRBV27,CASSRDRGNQPQHF,TGTGCCAGCAGTCGGGACAGGGGAAATCAGCCCCAGCATTTT
TRBJ2-3,.,.,TRBV24-1,CATSDLPGRRTDTQYF,TGTGCCACCAGTGATTTGCCGGGGAGAAGGACAGATACGCAGTATTTT
TRBJ2-3,few,TRBD1,TRBV12-5,CASGLGQGPTDTQYF,TGTGCTAGTGGTTTGGGACAGGGACCCACAGATACGCAGTATTTT
TRBJ2-1,.,.,TRBV6-4,CASSVGQLDEQFF,TGTGCCAGCAGTGTGGGCCAGTTGGATGAGCAGTTCTTC
TRBJ2-2,.,.,TRBV2,CASSALRDGELFF,TGTGCCAGCAGTGCCTTGAGGGACGGGGAGCTGTTTTTT
TRBJ2-3,once,.,TRBV7-2,CASSHRDSVGDTQYF,TGTGCCAGCAGCCACCGGGACTCTGTGGGCGATACGCAGTATTTT
TRBJ2-2,.,TRBD2,TRBV7-2,CASSFQSPLAGNTGELFF,TGTGCCAGCAGCTTCCAGTCCCCATTAGCGGGGAACACCGGGGAGCTGTTTTTT
TRBJ2-6,.,TRBD2,TRBV7-9,CASTRGSGALGANVLTF,TGTGCCAGCACCCGAGGTAGCGGGGCGCTCGGGGCCAACGTCCTGACTTTC
TRBJ1-3,.,TRBD1,TRBV5-1,CASSLGQGTNTIYF,TGCGCCAGCAGCTTGGGACAGGGGACAAACACCATATATTTT
TRBJ1-5,.,TRBD1,TRBV28,CASSYPGTVLVLSNQPQHF,TGTGCCAGCAGTTATCCCGGGACAGTTTTGGTCCTTAGCAATCAGCCCCAGCATTTT
TRBJ1-6,.,TRBD1,TRBV3-1/TRBV3-2,CASRPTTGGDSPLHF,TGTGCCAGCAGACCCACCACAGGGGGCGATTCACCCCTCCACTTT
TRBJ1-2,.,.,TRBV7-9,CASSLRVRDYGYTF,TGTGCCAGCAGCCTCCGAGTCAGGGACTATGGCTACACCTTC
TRBJ2-2,.,.,TRBV28,CASSSPVRGGGELFF,TGTGCCAGCAGTTCCCCAGTTAGAGGCGGCGGGGAGCTGTTTTTT
TRBJ2-3,.,.,TRBV28,CASYSSDTDTQYF,TGTGCCAGCTATAGTAGCGACACAGATACGCAGTATTTT
TRBJ2-2,.,TRBD1,TRBV5-5,CASSPRQGSTGELFF,TGTGCCAGCAGCCCCCGACAGGGGAGTACCGGGGAGCTGTTTTTT
TRBJ1-3,.,.,TRBV9,CASSVGGPGNTIYF,TGTGCCAGCAGCGTAGGGGGCCCTGGAAACACCATATATTTT
TRBJ1-5,.,.,TRBV6-5,CASRRQAGQPQHF,TGTGCCAGCAGACGACAGGCAGGACAGCCCCAGCATTTT